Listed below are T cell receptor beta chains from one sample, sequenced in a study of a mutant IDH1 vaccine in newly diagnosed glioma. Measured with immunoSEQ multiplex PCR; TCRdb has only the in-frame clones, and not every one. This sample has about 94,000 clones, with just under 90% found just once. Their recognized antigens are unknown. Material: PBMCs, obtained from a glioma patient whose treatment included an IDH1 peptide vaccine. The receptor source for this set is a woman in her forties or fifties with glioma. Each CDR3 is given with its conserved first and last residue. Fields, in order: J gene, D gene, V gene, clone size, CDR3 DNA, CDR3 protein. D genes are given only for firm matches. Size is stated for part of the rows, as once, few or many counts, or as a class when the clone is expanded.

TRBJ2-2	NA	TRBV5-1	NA	TGCGCCAGCAGCTTGGACACCGGGGAGCTGTTTTTT	CASSLDTGELFF
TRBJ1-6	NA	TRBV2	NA	TGTGCCAGCAGTGAACATGGGGGGCGAAATTCACCCCTCCACTTT	CASSEHGGRNSPLHF
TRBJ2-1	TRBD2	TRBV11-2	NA	TGTGCCAGCAGCTGGACTAGCGGCCGGAGTAACAATGAGCAGTTCTTC	CASSWTSGRSNNEQFF
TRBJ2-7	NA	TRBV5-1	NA	TGCGCCAGCAGCTTGGGGGGCGATGGCTCCTACGAGCAGTACTTC	CASSLGGDGSYEQYF
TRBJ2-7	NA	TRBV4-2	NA	TGTGCCAGCAGCCAAGAGGCAGGGGGGTGGCTAGCGGGCTCCTACGAGCAGTACTTC	CASSQEAGGWLAGSYEQYF
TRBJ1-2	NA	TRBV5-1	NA	TGCGCCAGCAGCGTCTCTGGGCAGGCGCAGCATGGCTACACCTTC	CASSVSGQAQHGYTF
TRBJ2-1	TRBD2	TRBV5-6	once	TGTGCCGGCAGCCTCCAGCGGGAGCCATACAATGAGCAGTTCTTC	CAGSLQREPYNEQFF
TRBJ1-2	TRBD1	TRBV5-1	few	TGCGCCAGCAGCTCTGTCCGGACAGGGGGCGCAGATGGCTACACCTTC	CASSSVRTGGADGYTF
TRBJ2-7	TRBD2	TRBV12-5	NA	TGTGCTAGTGGTTCCAGCGGGAGCCCGACCTACGAGCAGTACTTC	CASGSSGSPTYEQYF
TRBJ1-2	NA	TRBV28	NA	TGTGCCAGCAGTTCAAGGGGTGGCTATGGCTACACCTTC	CASSSRGGYGYTF
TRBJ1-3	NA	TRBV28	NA	TGTGCCAGCAGGGACTCTGGAAACACCATATATTTT	CASRDSGNTIYF
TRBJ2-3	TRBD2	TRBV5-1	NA	TGCGCCAGCAGCTTGGAGGGGACTAGCGGGATTCCTCGGGCAGATACGCAGTATTTT	CASSLEGTSGIPRADTQYF
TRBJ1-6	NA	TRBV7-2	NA	TGTGCCAGCAGCTTAGGGGGCTCCAGTAATTCACCCCTCCACTTT	CASSLGGSSNSPLHF
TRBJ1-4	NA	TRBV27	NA	TGTGCCAGCAACTCGGGGCTTGCTAATGAAAAACTGTTTTTT	CASNSGLANEKLFF
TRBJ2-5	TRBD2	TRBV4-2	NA	TGTGCCAGCAGCCAAGATGAGGTAGCGGGAGGCCAAGAGACCCAGTACTTC	CASSQDEVAGGQETQYF
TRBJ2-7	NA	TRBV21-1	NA	TGTGCCAGCATCTCCGGGACTCCGAGCTCCTACGAGCAGTACTTC	CASISGTPSSYEQYF
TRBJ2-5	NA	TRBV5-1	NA	TGCGCCAGCAGCCCCAACGAAGAGACCCAGTACTTC	CASSPNEETQYF
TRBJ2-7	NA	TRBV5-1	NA	TGCGCCAGCAGCTTGGCAGGATTCTACGAGCAGTACTTC	CASSLAGFYEQYF
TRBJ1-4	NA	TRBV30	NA	TGTGCCTGGAGTGTAGCGCAACCCCTATCCTGGGCCACTAATGAAAAACTGTTTTTT	CAWSVAQPLSWATNEKLFF
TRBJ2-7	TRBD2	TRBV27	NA	TGTGCCAGCAGTTTATTGTCGGGGCTAGCGGGAGGGTCCTACGAGCAGTACTTC	CASSLLSGLAGGSYEQYF
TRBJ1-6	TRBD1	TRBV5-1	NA	TGCGCCAGCAGCTACCGGGAGGGACAGGGTAAAGCACCCCTCCACTTT	CASSYREGQGKAPLHF
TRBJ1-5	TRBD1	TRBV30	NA	TGTGCCTGGAGTTTCGGGACAGTCAATCAGCCCCAGCATTTT	CAWSFGTVNQPQHF
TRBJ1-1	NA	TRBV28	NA	TGTGCCAGCAGTCGGATTAACACTGAAGCTTTCTTT	CASSRINTEAFF
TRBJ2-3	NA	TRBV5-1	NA	TGCGCCAGCAGCCCCCGGAGGGGGTATGGCACAGATACGCAGTATTTT	CASSPRRGYGTDTQYF
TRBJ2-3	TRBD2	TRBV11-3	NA	TGTGCCAGCAGCCCCACTAGCCGGGGGGGAGATACGCAGTATTTT	CASSPTSRGGDTQYF
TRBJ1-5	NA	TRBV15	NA	TGTGCCACCAGCAGAGTGTCGGGGGCCCTCAATCAGCCCCAGCATTTT	CATSRVSGALNQPQHF
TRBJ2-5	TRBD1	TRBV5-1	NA	TGCGCCAGCAGCCACGGGACAGGGCAAGAGACCCAGTACTTC	CASSHGTGQETQYF
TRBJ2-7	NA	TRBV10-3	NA	TGTGCCACCTCTTCTGCAGGGGACTACGGATCCTACGAGCAGTACTTC	CATSSAGDYGSYEQYF
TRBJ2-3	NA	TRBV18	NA	TGTGCCAGCTCACCACCGTCAGGGGGGACAGATACGCAGTATTTT	CASSPPSGGTDTQYF
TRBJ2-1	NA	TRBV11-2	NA	TGTGCCAGCACCCTTAGGACGGCCGTCTCCTACAATGAGCAGTTCTTC	CASTLRTAVSYNEQFF
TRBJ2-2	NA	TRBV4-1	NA	TGCGCCAGCAGCCGACCCACCGGGGAGCTGTTTTTT	CASSRPTGELFF
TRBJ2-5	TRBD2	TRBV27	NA	TGTGCCAGCAGTTTACTCCGTGGGGAGGGGACCCAGTACTTC	CASSLLRGEGTQYF
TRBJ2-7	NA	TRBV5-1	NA	TGCGCCAGCAGCTGGGATTCAGCCTACGAGCAGTACTTC	CASSWDSAYEQYF
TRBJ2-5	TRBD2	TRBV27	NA	TGTGCCAGCAGTTTATGGCTAGCGGGACAAGAGACCCAGTACTTC	CASSLWLAGQETQYF
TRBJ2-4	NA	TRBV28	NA	TGTGCCAGCAGTTTTTGGAAGGCCAAAAACATTCAGTACTTC	CASSFWKAKNIQYF
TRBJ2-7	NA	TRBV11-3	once	TGTGCCAGCAGCCTCACGACAGGCTACGAGCAGTACTTC	CASSLTTGYEQYF
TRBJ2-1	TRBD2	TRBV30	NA	TGTGCCTGGGATTTAGCGGGAGGGCCGAGGGAGCAGTTCTTC	CAWDLAGGPREQFF
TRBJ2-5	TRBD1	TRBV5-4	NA	TGTGCCAGCAGCTTGGGGACAGGATCTCAAGAGACCCAGTACTTC	CASSLGTGSQETQYF
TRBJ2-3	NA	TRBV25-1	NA	TGTGCCAGCAGTGCCGGTAGGGAAACAGATACGCAGTATTTT	CASSAGRETDTQYF
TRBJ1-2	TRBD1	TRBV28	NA	TGTGCCAGCACCTCCTTGGACAGGGGTGGCTACACCTTC	CASTSLDRGGYTF